The clone carrying this TCR beta chain appeared many times. The CDR3 regions of TCR beta were amplified from RNA transcripts. Researchers ran a first-round RT-PCR on the TCR CDR3 using the HTBI primer set. TCRdb re-derived calls from the multiplex PCR reads in MiXCR, one entry per CDR3 protein. The table lists approximately 640,000 distinct CDR3 sequences, 17% of them singletons. The data were obtained in a study of T cells in Graves' hyperthyroidism and ophthalmopathy. The germline gives CDR1 MDHEN, CDR2 SYDVKM. V was cut by 2 bases and J by 2 bases, with 16 bases left in between. The length of the CDR3 is 16 residues.

What was sequenced was blood. The clonotype was recovered from a man aged 50-59 years with Graves' hyperthyroidism. The chain combines TRBV28 with TRBJ2-7, with D perhaps matching TRBD2 (6 bases). CDR3 residues: CASSLPIAVPPYEQYF. As DNA, the CDR3 is TGTGCCAGCAGTTTACCCATAGCGGTTCCCCCCTACGAGCAGTACTTC. Full variable domain (remainder filled in from reference TRBV28 and TRBJ2-7): DVKVTQSSRYLVKRTGEKVFLECVQDMDHENMFWYRQDPGLGLRLIYFSYDVKMKEKGDIPEGYSVSREKKERFSLILESASTNQTSMYLCASSLPIAVPPYEQYFGPGTRLTVT.